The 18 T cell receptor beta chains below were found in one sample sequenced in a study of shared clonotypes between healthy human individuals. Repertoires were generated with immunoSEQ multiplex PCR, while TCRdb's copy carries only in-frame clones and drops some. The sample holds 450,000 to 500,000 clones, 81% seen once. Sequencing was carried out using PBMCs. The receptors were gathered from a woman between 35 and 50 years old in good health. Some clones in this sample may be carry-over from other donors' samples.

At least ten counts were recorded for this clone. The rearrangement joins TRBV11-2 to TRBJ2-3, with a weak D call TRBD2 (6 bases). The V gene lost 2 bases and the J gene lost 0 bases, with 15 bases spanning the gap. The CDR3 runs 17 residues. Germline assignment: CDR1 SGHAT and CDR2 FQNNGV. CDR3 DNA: TGTGCCAGCAGCTTAAGGACGGCGGGAACTAGCACAGATACGCAGTATTTT. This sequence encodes CASSLRTAGTSTDTQYF.

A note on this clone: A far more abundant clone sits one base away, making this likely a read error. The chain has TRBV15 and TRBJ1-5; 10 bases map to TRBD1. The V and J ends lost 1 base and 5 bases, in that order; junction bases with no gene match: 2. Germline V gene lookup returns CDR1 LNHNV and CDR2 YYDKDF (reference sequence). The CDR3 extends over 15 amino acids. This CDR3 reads CATSRGGTGDQPQHF. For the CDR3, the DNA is TGTGCCACCAGCAGAGGGGGGACAGGGGATCAGCCCCAGCATTTT.

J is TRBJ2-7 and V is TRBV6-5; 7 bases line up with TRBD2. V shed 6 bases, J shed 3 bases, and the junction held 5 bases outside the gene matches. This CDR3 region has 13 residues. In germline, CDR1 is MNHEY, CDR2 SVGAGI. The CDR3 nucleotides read TGTGCCAGCAGAAAAGGACTAGACTACGAGCAGTACTTC. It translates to CASRKGLDYEQYF.

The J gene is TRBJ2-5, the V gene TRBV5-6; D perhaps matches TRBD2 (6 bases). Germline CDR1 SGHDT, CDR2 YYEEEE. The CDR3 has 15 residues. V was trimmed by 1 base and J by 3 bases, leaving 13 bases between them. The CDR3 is CASSLLGDSEETQYF. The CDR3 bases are TGTGCCAGCAGCTTGTTGGGGGACTCGGAAGAGACCCAGTACTTC.

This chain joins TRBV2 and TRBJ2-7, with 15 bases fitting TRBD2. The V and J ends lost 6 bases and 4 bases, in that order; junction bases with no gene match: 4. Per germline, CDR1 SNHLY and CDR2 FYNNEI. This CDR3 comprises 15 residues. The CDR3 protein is CASRKGLAGGYEQYF. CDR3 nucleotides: TGTGCCAGCAGAAAGGGACTAGCGGGAGGATACGAGCAGTACTTC.

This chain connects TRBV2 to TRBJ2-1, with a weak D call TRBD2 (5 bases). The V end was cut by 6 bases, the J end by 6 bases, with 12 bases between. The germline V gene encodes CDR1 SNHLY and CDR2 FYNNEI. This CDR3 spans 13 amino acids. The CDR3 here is CASRALVPNEQFF. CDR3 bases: TGTGCCAGCAGAGCACTAGTCCCCAATGAGCAGTTCTTC.

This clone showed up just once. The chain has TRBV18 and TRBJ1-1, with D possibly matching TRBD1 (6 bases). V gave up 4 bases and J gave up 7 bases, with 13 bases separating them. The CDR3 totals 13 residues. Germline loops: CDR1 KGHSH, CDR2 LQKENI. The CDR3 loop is CASSLQGYVEAFF. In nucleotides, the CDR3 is TGTGCCAGCTCACTTCAGGGGTATGTTGAAGCTTTCTTT.

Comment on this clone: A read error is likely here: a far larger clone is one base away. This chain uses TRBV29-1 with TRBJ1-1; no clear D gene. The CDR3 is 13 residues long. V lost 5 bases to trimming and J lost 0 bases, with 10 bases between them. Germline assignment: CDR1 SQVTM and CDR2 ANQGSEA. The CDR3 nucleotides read TGCAGCGTTAGCATGGACTTGAACACTGAAGCTTTCTTT. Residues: CSVSMDLNTEAFF.

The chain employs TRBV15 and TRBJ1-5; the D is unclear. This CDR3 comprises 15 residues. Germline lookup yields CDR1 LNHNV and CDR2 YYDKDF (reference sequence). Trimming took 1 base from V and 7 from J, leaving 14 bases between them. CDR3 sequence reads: CATSRGSPLRQPQHF. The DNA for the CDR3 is TGTGCCACCAGCAGAGGAAGTCCTTTGCGACAGCCCCAGCATTTT.

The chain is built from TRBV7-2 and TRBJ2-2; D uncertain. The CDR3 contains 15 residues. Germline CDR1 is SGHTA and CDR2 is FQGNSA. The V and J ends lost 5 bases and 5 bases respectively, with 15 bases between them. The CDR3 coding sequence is TGTGCCAGCAGCATTAGGATAGAGAGAACCGGGGAGCTGTTTTTT. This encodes CASSIRIERTGELFF.

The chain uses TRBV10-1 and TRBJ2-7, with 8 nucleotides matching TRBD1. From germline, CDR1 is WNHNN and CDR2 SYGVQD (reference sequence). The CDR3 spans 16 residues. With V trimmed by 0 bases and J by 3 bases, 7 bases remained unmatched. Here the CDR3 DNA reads TGCGCCAGCAGTGAGTCGGTGACAGGGGCAAGCTACGAGCAGTACTTC. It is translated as CASSESVTGASYEQYF.

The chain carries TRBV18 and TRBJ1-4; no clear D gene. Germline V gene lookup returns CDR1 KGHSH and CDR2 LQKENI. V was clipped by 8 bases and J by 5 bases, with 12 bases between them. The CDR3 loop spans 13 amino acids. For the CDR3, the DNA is TGTGCCAGCACCGGGATCGACAATGAAAAACTGTTTTTT. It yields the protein CASTGIDNEKLFF.

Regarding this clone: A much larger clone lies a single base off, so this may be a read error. The CDR3: CASSSGQPVDTQYF. The CDR3, as DNA: TGCGCCAGCAGCTCGGGACAGCCGGTCGATACGCAGTATTTT. V gene TRBV5-1 combines with J gene TRBJ2-3, with 7 bases that match TRBD1. The germline CDR1 and CDR2 sequences are SGHRS and YFSETQ. This CDR3 is 14 amino acids long. Trimming at V came to 3 bases and at J to 6 bases, leaving 7 bases not matched to a gene.

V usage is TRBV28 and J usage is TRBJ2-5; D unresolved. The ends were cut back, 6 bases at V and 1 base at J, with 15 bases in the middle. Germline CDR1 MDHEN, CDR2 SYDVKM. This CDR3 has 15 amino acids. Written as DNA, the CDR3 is TGTGCCAGCAGATCAATCCTCTTGGTCCAAGAGACCCAGTACTTC. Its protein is CASRSILLVQETQYF.

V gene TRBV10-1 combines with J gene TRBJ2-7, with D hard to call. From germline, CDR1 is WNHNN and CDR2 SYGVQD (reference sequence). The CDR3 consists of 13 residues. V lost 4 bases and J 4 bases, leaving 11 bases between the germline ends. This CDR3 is CASSVATGYEQYF. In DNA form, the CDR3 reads TGCGCCAGCAGTGTGGCGACCGGTTACGAGCAGTACTTC.

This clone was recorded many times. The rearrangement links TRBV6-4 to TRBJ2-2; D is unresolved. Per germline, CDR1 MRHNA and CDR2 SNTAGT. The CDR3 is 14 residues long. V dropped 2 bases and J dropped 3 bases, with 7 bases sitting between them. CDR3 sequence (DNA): TGTGCCAGCAGTGACGACGGAGACACCGGGGAGCTGTTTTTT. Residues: CASSDDGDTGELFF.

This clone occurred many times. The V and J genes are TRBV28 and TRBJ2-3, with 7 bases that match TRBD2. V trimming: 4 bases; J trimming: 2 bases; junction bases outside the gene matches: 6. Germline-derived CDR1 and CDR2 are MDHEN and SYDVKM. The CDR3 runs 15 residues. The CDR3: CASSSVLAHTDTQYF. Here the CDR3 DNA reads TGTGCCAGCAGTTCGGTACTAGCGCACACAGATACGCAGTATTTT.

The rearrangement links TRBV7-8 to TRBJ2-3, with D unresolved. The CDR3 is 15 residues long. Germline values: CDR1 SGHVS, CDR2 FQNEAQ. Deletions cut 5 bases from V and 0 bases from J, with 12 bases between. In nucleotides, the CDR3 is TGTGCCAGCAGCCCCACTATTCTGAGCACAGATACGCAGTATTTT. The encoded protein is CASSPTILSTDTQYF.